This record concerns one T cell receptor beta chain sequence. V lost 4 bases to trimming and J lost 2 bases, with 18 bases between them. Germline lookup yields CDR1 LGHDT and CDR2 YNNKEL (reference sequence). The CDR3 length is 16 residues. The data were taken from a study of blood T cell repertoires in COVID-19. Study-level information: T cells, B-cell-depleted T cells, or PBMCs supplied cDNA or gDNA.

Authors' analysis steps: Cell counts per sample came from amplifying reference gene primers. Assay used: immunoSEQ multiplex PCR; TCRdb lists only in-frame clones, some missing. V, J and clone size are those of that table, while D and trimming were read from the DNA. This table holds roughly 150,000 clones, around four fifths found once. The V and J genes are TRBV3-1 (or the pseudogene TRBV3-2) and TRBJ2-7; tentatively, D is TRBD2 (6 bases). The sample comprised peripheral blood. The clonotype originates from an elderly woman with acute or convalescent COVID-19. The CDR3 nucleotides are TGTGCCAGCAGCCGTCCTATGGGAGGCGGGGCCTACGAGCAGTACTTC. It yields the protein CASSRPMGGGAYEQYF.